What follows describes a single T cell receptor beta chain. The antigen is undetermined. The primer mix covered 54 TRBV segments and 13 TRBJ segments. This table comes from immunoSEQ multiplex PCR, and its TCRdb copy is limited to in-frame clones, with some not included. The sample records some 110,000 clones, around 92% being singletons. These data come from a study of T cell repertoires and HLA-DP antigens. CDR1 is SGHVS and CDR2 is FNYEAQ in the germline V gene. There are 16 residues in the CDR3. J was trimmed by 6 bases and V by 5 bases; bases with no gene match: 8. Sequenced material: CD4+ T cells from PBMCs. The genes are TRBV7-6 and TRBJ1-6; 9 nucleotides match TRBD1. This receptor was obtained from a woman between 18 and 29 years old in good health and CMV-seronegative. This CDR3 is CASSEEPGQGNSPLHF. CDR3 bases: TGTGCCAGCAGCGAAGAGCCGGGACAGGGTAATTCACCCCTCCACTTT.